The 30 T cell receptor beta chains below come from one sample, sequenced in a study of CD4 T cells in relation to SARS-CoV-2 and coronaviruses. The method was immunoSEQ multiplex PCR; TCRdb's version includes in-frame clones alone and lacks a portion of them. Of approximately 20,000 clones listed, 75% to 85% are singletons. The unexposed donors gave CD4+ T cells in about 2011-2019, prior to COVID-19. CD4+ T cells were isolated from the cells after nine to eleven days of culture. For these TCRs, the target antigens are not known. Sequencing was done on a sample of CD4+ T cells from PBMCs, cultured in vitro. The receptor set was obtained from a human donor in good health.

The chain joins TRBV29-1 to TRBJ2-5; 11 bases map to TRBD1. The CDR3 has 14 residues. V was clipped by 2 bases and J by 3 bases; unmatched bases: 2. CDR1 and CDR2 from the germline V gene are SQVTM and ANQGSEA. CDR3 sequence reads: CSVEPGQGEETQYF. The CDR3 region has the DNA TGCAGCGTTGAACCGGGACAGGGGGAAGAGACCCAGTACTTC. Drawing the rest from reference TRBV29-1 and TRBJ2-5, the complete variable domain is SAVISQKPSRDICQRGTSLTIQCQVDSQVTMMFWYRQQPGQSLTLIATANQGSEATYESGFVIDKFPISRPNLTFSTLTVSNMSPEDSSIYLCSVEPGQGEETQYFGPGTRLLVL.

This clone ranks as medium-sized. The CDR3 coding sequence is TGTGCCAGCAGCGTGGGGACAGGACTCAACGAGCAGTACTTC. Translated, it gives CASSVGTGLNEQYF. The chain employs TRBV9 and TRBJ2-7, with 8 bases identical to TRBD1. Germline V gene lookup returns CDR1 SGDLS and CDR2 YYNGEE. The trim removed 2 bases at V and 5 bases at J, leaving 6 bases unmatched. The CDR3 spans 14 residues.

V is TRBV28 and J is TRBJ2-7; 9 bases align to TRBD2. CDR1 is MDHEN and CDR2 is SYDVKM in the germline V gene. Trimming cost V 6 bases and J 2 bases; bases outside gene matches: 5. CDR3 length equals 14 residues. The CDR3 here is CASSSTSGTYEQYF. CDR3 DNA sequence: TGTGCCAGCAGCTCGACTAGCGGTACCTACGAGCAGTACTTC. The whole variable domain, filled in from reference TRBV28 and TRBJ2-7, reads DVKVTQSSRYLVKRTGEKVFLECVQDMDHENMFWYRQDPGLGLRLIYFSYDVKMKEKGDIPEGYSVSREKKERFSLILESASTNQTSMYLCASSSTSGTYEQYFGPGTRLTVT.

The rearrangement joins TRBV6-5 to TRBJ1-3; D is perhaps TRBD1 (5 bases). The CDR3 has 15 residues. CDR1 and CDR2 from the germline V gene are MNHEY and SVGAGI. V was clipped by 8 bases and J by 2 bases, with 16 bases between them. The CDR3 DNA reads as TGTGCCAGCTCCTACTCGGGGCAGGCTGGAAACACCATATATTTT. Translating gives CASSYSGQAGNTIYF.

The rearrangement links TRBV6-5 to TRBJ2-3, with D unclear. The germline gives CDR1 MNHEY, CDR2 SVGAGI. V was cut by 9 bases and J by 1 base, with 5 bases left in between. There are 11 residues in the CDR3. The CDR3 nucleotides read TGTGCCAGTGAGGGCACAGATACGCAGTATTTT. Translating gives CASEGTDTQYF.

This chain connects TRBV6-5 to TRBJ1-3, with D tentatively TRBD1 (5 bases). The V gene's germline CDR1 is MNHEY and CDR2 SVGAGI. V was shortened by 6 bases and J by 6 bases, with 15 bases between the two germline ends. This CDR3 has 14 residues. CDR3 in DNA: TGTGCCAGCAGCCCGGGGGTTTGGGAAAACACCATATATTTT. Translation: CASSPGVWENTIYF.

This CDR3 reads CASTNRGEFWQFF. The CDR3 DNA sequence: TGTGCCAGCACCAACAGGGGGGAGTTTTGGCAGTTCTTC. The chain couples TRBV3-1 (or the pseudogene TRBV3-2) to TRBJ2-1; the match to TRBD1 covers 8 bases. Germline V gene lookup returns CDR1 LGHDT and CDR2 YNNKEL (reference sequence). This CDR3 spans 13 amino acids. V shed 7 bases and J 12 bases; nucleotides not matched to a gene: 11.

CDR3 DNA sequence: TGTGCCTCGAATAACGGGGGATCCGGGGCCAACGTCCTGACTTTC. Its translation is CASNNGGSGANVLTF. The genes are TRBV30 and TRBJ2-6; TRBD2 might be the D (6 bases). This CDR3 is 15 amino acids long. CDR1 and CDR2 from the germline V gene are GTSNPN and SVGIG (reference sequence). Trimming removed 7 bases from V and 4 bases from J, with 17 bases in between.

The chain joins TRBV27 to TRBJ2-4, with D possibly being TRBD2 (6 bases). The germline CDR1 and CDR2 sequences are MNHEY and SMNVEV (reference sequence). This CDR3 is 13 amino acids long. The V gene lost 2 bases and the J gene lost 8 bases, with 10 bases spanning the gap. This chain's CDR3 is CASSLRERDIQYF. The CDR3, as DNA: TGTGCCAGCAGTTTAAGGGAGCGGGACATTCAGTACTTC.

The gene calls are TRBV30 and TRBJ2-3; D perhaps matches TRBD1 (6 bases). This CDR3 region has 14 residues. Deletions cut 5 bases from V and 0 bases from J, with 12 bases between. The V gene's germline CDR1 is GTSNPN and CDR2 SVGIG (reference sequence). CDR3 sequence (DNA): TGTGCCTGGGATGGCAGGGGCAGCACAGATACGCAGTATTTT. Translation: CAWDGRGSTDTQYF.

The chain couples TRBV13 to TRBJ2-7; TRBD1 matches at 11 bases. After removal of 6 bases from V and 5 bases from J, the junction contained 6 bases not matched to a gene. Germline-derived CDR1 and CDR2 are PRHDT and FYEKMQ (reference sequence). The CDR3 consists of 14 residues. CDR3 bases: TGTGCCAGCAGACCGGACAGGGGGCGGCACGAGCAGTACTTC. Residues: CASRPDRGRHEQYF.

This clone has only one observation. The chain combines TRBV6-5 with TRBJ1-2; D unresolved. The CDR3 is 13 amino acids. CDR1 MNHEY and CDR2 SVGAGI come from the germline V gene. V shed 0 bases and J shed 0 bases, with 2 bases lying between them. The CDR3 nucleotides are TGTGCCAGCAGTTACTCGGCTAACTATGGCTACACCTTC. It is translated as CASSYSANYGYTF.

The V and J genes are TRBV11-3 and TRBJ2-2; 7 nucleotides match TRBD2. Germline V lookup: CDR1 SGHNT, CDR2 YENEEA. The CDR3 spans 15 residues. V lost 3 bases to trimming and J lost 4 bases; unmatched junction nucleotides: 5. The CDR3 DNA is TGTGCCAGCAGCTTCGGGGGGTCGAGCACCGGGGAGCTGTTTTTT. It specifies CASSFGGSSTGELFF.

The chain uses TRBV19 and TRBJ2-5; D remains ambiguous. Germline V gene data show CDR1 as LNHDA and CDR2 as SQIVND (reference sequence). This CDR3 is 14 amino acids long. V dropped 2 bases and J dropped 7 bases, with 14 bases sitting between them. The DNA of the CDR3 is TGTGCCAGTAGTATAAGCCAATATGAAGGGACCCAGTACTTC. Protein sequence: CASSISQYEGTQYF.

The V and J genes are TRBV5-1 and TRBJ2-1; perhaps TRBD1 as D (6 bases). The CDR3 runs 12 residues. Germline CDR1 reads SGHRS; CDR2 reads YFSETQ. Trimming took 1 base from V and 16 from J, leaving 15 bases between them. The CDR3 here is CASSLRGRDTFF. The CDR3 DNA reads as TGCGCCAGCAGCTTGAGGGGTCGGGACACCTTCTTC.

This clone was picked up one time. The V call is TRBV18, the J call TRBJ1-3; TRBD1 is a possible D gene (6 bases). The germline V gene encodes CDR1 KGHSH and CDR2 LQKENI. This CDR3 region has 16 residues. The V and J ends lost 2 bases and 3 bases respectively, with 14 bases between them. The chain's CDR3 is CASSPAAGANGNTIYF. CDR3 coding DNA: TGTGCCAGCTCACCAGCAGCGGGGGCAAATGGAAACACCATATATTTT.

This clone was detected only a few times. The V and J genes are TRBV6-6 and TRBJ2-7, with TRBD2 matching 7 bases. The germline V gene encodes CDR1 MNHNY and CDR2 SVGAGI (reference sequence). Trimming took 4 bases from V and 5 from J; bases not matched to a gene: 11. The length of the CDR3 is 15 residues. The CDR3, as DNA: TGTGCCAGCAGTTTAACAACTATGGGGGGGGACGAGCAGTACTTC. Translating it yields CASSLTTMGGDEQYF.

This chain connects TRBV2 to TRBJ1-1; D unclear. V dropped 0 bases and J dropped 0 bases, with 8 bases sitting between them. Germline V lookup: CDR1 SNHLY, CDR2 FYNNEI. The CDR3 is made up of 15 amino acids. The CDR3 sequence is CASSEALTLNTEAFF. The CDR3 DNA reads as TGTGCCAGCAGTGAAGCTCTCACCTTGAACACTGAAGCTTTCTTT.

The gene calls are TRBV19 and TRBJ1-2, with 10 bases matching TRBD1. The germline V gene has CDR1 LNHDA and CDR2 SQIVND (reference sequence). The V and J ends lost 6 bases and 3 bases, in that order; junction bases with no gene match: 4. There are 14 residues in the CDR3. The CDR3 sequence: CASSRDRGDYGYTF. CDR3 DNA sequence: TGTGCCAGTAGCCGGGACAGGGGTGACTATGGCTACACCTTC.

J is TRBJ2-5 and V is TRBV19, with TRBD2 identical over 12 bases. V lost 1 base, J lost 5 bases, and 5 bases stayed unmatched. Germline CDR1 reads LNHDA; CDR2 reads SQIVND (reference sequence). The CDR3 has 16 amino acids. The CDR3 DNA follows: TGTGCCAGTAGTATAGGACTAGCGGGAGTGTTGGAGACCCAGTACTTC. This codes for CASSIGLAGVLETQYF. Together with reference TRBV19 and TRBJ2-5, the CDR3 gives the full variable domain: DGGITQSPKYLFRKEGQNVTLSCEQNLNHDAMYWYRQDPGQGLRLIYYSQIVNDFQKGDIAEGYSVSREKKESFPLTVTSAQKNPTAFYLCASSIGLAGVLETQYFGPGTRLLVL.

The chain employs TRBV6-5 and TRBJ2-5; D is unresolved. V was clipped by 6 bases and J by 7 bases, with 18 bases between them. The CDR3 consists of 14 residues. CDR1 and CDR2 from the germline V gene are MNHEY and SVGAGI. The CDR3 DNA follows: TGTGCCAGCAGAGCCGACGTAGGCTTTCCGACCCAGTACTTC. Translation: CASRADVGFPTQYF.

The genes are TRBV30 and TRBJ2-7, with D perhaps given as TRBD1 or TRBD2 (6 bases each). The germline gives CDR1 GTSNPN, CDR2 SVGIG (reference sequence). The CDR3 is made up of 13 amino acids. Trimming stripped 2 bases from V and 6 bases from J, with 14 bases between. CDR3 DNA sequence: TGTGCCTGGAGTATGAGGGGGGCAGGCGAGCAGTACTTC. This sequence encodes CAWSMRGAGEQYF.

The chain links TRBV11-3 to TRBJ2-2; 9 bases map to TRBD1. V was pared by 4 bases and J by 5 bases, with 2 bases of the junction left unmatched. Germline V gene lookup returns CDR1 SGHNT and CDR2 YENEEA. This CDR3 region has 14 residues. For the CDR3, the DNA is TGTGCCAGCAGCTCCGGGACAGGGACCGGGGAGCTGTTTTTT. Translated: CASSSGTGTGELFF.

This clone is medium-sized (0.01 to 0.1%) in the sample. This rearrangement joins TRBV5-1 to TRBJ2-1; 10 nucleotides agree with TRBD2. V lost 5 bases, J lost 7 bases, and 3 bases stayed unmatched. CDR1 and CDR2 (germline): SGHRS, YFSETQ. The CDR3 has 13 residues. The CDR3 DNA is TGCGCCAGCAGTAGCGGGGGGTATAATGAGCAGTTCTTC. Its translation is CASSSGGYNEQFF.

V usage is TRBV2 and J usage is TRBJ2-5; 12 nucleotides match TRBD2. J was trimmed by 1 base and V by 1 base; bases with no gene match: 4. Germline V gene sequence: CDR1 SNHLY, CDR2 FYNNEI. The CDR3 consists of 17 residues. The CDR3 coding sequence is TGTGCCAGCAGTGAAGAACTAGCGGGGGGCCTCCAAGAGACCCAGTACTTC. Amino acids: CASSEELAGGLQETQYF. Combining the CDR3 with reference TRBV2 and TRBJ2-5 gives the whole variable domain EPEVTQTPSHQVTQMGQEVILRCVPISNHLYFYWYRQILGQKVEFLVSFYNNEISEKSEIFDDQFSVERPDGSNFTLKIRSTKLEDSAMYFCASSEELAGGLQETQYFGPGTRLLVL.

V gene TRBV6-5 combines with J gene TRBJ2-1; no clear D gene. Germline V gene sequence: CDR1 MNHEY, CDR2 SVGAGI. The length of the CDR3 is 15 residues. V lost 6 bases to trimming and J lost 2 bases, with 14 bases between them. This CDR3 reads CASRLDQDPYNEQFF. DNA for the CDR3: TGTGCCAGCAGACTCGACCAGGACCCCTACAATGAGCAGTTCTTC.

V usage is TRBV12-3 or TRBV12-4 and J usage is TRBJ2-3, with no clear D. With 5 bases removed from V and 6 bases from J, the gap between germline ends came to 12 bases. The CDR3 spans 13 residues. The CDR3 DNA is TGTGCCAGCAGTCTCCGCCTTACGGATACGCAGTATTTT. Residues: CASSLRLTDTQYF.

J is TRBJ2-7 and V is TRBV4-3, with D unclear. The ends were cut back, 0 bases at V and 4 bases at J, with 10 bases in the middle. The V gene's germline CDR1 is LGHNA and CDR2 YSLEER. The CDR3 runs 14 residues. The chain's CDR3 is CASSQDLGPYEQYF. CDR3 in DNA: TGCGCCAGCAGCCAAGATTTGGGCCCATACGAGCAGTACTTC.

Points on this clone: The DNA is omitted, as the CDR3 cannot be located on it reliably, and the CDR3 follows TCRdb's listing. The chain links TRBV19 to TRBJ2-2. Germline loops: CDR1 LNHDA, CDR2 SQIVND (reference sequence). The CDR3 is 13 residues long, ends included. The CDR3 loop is CASTTVDAGELFF.

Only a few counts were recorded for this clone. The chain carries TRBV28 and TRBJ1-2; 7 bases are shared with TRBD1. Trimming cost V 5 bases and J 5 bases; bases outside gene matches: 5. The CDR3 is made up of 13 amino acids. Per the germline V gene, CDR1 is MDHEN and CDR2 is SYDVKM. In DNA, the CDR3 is TGTGCCAGCAGTGGGGGACAGACTTATGGCTACACCTTC. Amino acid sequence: CASSGGQTYGYTF.